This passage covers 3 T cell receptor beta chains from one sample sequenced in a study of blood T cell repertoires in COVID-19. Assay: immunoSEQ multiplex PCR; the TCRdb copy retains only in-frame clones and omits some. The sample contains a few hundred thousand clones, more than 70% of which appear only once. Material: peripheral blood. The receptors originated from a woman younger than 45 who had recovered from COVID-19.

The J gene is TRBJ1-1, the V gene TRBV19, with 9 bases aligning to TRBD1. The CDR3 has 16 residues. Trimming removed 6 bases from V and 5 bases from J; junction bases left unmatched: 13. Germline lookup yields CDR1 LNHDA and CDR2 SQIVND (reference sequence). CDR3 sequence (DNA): TGTGCCAGTAGGAGTCCCGGGACAGGGTTGGTAACTGAAGCTTTCTTT. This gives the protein CASRSPGTGLVTEAFF.

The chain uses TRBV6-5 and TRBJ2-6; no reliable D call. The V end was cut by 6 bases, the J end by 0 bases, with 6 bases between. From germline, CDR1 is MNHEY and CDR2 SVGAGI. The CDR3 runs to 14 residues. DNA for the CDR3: TGTGCCAGCAGCGGGTTCTCTGGGGCCAACGTCCTGACTTTC. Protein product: CASSGFSGANVLTF.

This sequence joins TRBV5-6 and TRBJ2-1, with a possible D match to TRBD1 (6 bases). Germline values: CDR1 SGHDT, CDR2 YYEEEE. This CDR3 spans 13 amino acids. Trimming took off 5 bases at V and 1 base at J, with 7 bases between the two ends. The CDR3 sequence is CASRDSSYNEQFF. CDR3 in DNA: TGTGCCAGCAGGGACAGTTCCTACAATGAGCAGTTCTTC.